This TCR beta chain was identified during a study of response to subunit inactivated influenza vaccine. TCRdb called the RT-PCR reads again in MiXCR, with one record for every CDR3 protein. Of 750,000 to 850,000 distinct CDR3 sequences listed, around 18% are singletons. This sequence was found in a man aged 45 to 65 who received an inactivated influenza vaccine. The source was PBMCs from blood, collected about 5 days after vaccination.

Here the CDR3 DNA reads TGTGCCAGCAGCTTTGCGTCCGGGACAGGGGAAGAGACCCAGTACTTC. This encodes CASSFASGTGEETQYF. This chain uses TRBV7-2 with TRBJ2-5, with TRBD1 identical over 10 bases. The CDR3 is 16 amino acids. CDR1 is SGHTA, CDR2 FQGNSA, per germline. V was pared by 3 bases and J by 3 bases, with 7 bases of the junction left unmatched. The full variable domain, completed using reference TRBV7-2 and TRBJ2-5, is GAGVSQSPSNKVTEKGKDVELRCDPISGHTALYWYRQSLGQGLEFLIYFQGNSAPDKSGLPSDRFSAERTGGSVSTLTIQRTQQEDSAVYLCASSFASGTGEETQYFGPGTRLLVL.